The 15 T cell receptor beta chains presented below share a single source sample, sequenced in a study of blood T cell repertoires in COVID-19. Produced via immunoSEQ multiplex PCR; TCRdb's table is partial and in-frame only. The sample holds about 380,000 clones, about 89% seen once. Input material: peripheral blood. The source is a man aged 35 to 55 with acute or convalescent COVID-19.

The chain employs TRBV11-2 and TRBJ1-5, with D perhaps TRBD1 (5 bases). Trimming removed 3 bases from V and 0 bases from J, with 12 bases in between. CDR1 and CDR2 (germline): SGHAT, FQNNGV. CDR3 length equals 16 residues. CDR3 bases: TGTGCCAGCAGCTTTGGAGCAGGGAATAGCAATCAGCCCCAGCATTTT. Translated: CASSFGAGNSNQPQHF.

The CDR3 region is CASSPRTAMNTEAFF. In nucleotides, the CDR3 is TGTGCCAGCAGCCCTCGGACAGCTATGAACACTGAAGCTTTCTTT. This chain links TRBV9 with TRBJ1-1, with a tentative D call TRBD1 (6 bases). Trimming removed 4 bases from V and 0 bases from J, with 13 bases in between. The CDR3 has 15 amino acids. The germline V gene encodes CDR1 SGDLS and CDR2 YYNGEE.

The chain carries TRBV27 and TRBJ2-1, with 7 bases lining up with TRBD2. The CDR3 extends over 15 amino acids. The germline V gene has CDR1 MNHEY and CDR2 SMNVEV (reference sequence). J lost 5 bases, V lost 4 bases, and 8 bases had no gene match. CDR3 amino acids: CASSSSAGVHNEQFF. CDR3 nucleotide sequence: TGTGCCAGCAGTTCGTCCGCGGGAGTTCACAATGAGCAGTTCTTC.

The CDR3 spells CASTDRGGGYTF. CDR3 coding DNA: TGTGCCTCGACGGACAGGGGAGGTGGCTACACCTTC. This rearrangement joins TRBV10-3 to TRBJ1-2; 9 bases are shared with TRBD1. J was trimmed by 7 bases and V by 11 bases; bases with no gene match: 8. The CDR3 consists of 12 residues. Germline CDR1 ENHRY, CDR2 SYGVKD.

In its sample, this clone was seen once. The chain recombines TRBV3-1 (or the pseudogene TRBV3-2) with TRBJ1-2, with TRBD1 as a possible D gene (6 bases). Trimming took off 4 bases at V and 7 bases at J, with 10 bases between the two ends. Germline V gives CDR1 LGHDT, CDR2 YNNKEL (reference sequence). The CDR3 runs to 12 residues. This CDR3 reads CASSPGGGGYTF. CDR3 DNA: TGTGCCAGCAGCCCTGGGGGCGGTGGCTACACCTTC.

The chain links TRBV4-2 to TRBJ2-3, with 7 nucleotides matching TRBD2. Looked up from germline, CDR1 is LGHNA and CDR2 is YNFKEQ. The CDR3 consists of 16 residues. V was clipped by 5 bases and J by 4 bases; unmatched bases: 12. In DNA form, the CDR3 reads TGTGCCAGCAGCGACCCGTCCAGCGGGGTGGCAGATACGCAGTATTTT. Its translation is CASSDPSSGVADTQYF.

This CDR3 is CASSFLAASTDTQYF. The CDR3 nucleotides are TGTGCCAGCAGTTTCCTAGCGGCTAGCACAGATACGCAGTATTTT. The gene calls are TRBV27 and TRBJ2-3; TRBD2 matches 7 bases. Germline CDR1 and CDR2: MNHEY and SMNVEV (reference sequence). The V and J ends lost 3 bases and 0 bases, in that order; junction bases with no gene match: 3. CDR3 length: 15 amino acids.

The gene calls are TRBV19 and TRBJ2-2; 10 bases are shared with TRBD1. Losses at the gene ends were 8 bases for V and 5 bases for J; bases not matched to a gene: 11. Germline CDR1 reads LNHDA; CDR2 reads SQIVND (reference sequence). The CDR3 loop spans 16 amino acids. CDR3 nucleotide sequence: TGTGCCAGTGCTACTCCGGGACAGGGGTTAACCGGGGAGCTGTTTTTT. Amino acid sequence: CASATPGQGLTGELFF.

This CDR3 reads CASSLTGRQQPQHF. The CDR3 nucleotides are TGTGCCAGCAGTTTGACCGGGAGGCAACAGCCCCAGCATTTT. V gene TRBV28 combines with J gene TRBJ1-5; D remains unclear. From germline, CDR1 is MDHEN and CDR2 SYDVKM. This CDR3 is 14 amino acids long. V lost 3 bases, J lost 7 bases, and 13 bases lay in between.

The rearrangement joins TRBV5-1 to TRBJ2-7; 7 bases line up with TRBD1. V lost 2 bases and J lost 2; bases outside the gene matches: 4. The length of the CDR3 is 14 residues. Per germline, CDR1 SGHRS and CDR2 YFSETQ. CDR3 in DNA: TGCGCCAGCAGCTTTCGACAGGGAACCTACGAGCAGTACTTC. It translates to CASSFRQGTYEQYF.

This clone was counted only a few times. The CDR3 coding sequence is TGTGCCACCAGCAGAGACAGGTCAGGGGGCGGTCAGCCCCAGCATTTT. Translated, it gives CATSRDRSGGGQPQHF. The rearrangement joins TRBV15 to TRBJ1-5; 8 positions agree with TRBD1. CDR3 length: 16 amino acids. Germline V gives CDR1 LNHNV, CDR2 YYDKDF (reference sequence). Trimming took 0 bases from V and 6 from J; bases not matched to a gene: 7.

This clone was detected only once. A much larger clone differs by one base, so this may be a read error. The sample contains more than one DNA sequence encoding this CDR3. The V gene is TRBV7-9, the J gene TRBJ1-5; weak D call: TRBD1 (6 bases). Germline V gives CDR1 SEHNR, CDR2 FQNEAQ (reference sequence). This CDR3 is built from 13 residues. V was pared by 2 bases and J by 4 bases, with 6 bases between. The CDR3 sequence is CASSLQGNQPQHF. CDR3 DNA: TGTGCCAGCAGCTTACAGGGGAATCAGCCCCAGCATTTT.

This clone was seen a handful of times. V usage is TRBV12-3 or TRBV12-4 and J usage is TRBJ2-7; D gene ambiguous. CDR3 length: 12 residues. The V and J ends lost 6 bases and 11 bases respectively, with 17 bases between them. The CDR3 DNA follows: TGTGCCAGCAGCCATTCGCGTTCCCCGAAGTACTTC. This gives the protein CASSHSRSPKYF.

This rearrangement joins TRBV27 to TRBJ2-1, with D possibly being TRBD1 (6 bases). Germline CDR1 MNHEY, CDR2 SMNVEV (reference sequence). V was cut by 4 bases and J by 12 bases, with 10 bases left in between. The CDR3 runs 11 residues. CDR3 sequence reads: CASSWGQGQFF. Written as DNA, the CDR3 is TGTGCCAGCAGTTGGGGGCAGGGGCAGTTCTTC.

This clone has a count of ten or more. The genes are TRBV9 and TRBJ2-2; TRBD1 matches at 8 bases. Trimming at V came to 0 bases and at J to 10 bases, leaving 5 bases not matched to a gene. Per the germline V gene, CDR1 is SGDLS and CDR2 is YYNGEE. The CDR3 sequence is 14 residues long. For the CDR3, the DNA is TGTGCCAGCAGCGTAGGACAGGGGTTGGAGGAGCTGTTTTTT. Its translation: CASSVGQGLEELFF.